This entry features one TCR beta chain sequence. This entry is derived from a study of T cell changes during pregnancy in multiple sclerosis. This CDR3 has 16 residues. Germline CDR1 ENHRY, CDR2 SYGVKD. The V segment lost 2 bases and the J segment 11 bases; nucleotides outside the gene matches: 10. Generated by immunoSEQ multiplex PCR, the TCRdb table keeps only in-frame clones and is missing some. This repertoire shows approximately 94,000 clones, approximately 90% found once; its top ten account for 1.9%. This material consisted of peripheral blood, taken after pregnancy. The source of this sequence is a female donor with multiple sclerosis, enrolled in a pregnancy study. The chain links TRBV10-3 to TRBJ1-4, with TRBD1 matching over 11 bases. In nucleotides, the CDR3 is TGTGCCATCAGTGAGCCCCGATCGGACAGGGGGCGGAAACTGTTTTTT. It specifies CAISEPRSDRGRKLFF.